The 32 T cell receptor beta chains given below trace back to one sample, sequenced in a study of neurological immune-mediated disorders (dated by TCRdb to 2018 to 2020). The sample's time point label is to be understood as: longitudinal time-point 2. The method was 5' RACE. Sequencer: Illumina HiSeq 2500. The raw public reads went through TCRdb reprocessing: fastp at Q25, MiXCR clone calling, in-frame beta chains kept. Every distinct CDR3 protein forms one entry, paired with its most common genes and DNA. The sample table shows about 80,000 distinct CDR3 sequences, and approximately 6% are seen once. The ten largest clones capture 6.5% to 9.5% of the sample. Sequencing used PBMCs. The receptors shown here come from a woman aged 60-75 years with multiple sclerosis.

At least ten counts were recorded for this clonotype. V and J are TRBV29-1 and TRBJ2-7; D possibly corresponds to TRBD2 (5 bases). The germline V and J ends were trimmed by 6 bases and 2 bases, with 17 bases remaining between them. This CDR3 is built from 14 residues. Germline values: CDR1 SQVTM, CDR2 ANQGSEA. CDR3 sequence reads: CSVRLGVGAYEQYF. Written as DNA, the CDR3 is TGCAGCGTCCGCCTCGGGGTAGGAGCCTACGAGCAGTACTTC.

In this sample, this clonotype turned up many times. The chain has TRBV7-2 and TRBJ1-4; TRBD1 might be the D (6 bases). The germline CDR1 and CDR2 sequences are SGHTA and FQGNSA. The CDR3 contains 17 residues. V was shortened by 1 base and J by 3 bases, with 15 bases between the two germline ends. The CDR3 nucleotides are TGTGCCAGCAGCTTAGGCGGGGGGGGCCCGTCTAATGAAAAACTGTTTTTT. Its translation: CASSLGGGGPSNEKLFF.

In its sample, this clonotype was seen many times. CDR3 in amino acids: CSVATSGYTDTQYF. CDR3 DNA: TGCAGCGTGGCGACTAGCGGGTACACAGATACGCAGTATTTT. This chain connects TRBV29-1 to TRBJ2-3; 10 nucleotides agree with TRBD2. There are 14 residues in the CDR3. From germline, CDR1 is SQVTM and CDR2 ANQGSEA. V trimming: 6 bases; J trimming: 2 bases; junction bases outside the gene matches: 5.

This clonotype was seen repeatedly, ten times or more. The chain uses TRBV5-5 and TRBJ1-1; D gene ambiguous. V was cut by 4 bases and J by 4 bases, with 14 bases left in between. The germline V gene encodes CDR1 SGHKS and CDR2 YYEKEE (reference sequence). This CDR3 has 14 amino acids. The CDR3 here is CASSPPVSATEAFF. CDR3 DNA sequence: TGTGCCAGCAGCCCCCCTGTTTCCGCCACTGAAGCTTTCTTT.

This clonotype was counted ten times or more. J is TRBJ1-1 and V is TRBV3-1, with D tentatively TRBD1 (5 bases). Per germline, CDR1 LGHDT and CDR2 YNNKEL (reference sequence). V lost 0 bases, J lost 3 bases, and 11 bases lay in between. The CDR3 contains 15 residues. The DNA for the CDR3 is TGTGCCAGCAGCCAAGATCGGGGGGGGTACACTGAAGCTTTCTTT. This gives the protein CASSQDRGGYTEAFF.

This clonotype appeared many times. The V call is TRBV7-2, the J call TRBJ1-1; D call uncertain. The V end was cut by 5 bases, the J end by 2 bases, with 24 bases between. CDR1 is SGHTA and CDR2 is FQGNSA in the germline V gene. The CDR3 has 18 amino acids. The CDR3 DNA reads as TGTGCCAGCAGCCCACAGCCTTGGCGGCCTTCTCCCAACACTGAAGCTTTCTTT. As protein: CASSPQPWRPSPNTEAFF.

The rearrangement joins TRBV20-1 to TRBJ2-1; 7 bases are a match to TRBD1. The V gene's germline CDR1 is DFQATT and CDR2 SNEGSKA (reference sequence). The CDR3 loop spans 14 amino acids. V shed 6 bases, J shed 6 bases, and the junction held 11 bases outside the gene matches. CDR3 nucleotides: TGCAGTGCCAAAACCGACAGGGTCGGCAATGAGCAGTTCTTC. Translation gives CSAKTDRVGNEQFF.

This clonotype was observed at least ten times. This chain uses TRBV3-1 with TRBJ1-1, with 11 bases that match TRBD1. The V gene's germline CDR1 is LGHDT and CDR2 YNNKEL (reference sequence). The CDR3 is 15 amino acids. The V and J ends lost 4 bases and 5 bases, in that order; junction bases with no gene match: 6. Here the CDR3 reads CASSRGQGASTEAFF. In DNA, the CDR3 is TGTGCCAGCAGCCGCGGACAGGGGGCGAGTACTGAAGCTTTCTTT.

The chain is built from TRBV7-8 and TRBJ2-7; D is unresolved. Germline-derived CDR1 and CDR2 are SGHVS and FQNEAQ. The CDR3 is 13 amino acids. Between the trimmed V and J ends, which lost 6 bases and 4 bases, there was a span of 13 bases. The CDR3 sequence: CASSPGSVYEQYF. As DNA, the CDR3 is TGTGCCAGCAGTCCGGGTTCTGTGTACGAGCAGTACTTC.

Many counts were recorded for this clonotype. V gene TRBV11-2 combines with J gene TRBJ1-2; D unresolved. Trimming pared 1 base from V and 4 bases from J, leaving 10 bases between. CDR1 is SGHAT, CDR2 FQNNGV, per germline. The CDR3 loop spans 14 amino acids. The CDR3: CASSLGRDRYGYTF. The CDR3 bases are TGTGCCAGCAGCTTAGGAAGGGATCGCTATGGCTACACCTTC. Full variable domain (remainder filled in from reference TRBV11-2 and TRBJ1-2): EAGVAQSPRYKIIEKRQSVAFWCNPISGHATLYWYQQILGQGPKLLIQFQNNGVVDDSQLPKDRFSAERLKGVDSTLKIQPAKLEDSAVYLCASSLGRDRYGYTFGSGTRLTVV.

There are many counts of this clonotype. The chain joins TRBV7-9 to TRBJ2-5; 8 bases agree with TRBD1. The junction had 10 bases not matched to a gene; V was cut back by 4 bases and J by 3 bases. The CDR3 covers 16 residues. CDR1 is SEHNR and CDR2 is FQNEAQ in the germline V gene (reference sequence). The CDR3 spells CASSSNDRGEKETQYF. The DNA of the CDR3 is TGTGCCAGCAGCTCAAACGACAGGGGCGAAAAAGAGACCCAGTACTTC.

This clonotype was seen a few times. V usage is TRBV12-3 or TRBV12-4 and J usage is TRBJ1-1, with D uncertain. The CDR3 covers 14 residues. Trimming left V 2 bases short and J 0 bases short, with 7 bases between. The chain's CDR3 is CASSLPPMNTEAFF. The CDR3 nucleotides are TGTGCCAGCAGTTTACCACCCATGAACACTGAAGCTTTCTTT.

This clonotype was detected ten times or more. CDR3 nucleotides: TGTGCCAGCAGTCCTTTCCGGGCCCCAGGGGCTGGCTACACCTTC. Translated: CASSPFRAPGAGYTF. The V call is TRBV27, the J call TRBJ1-2; perhaps TRBD1 as D (6 bases). Deletions cut 5 bases from V and 7 bases from J, with 20 bases between. In germline, CDR1 is MNHEY, CDR2 SMNVEV (reference sequence). The CDR3 loop spans 15 amino acids.

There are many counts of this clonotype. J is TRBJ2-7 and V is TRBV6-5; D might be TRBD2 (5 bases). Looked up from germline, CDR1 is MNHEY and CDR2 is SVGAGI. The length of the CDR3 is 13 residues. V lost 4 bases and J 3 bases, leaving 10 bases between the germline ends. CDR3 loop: CASSSFRGYEQYF. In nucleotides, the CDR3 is TGTGCCAGCAGTTCGTTCCGGGGCTACGAGCAGTACTTC.

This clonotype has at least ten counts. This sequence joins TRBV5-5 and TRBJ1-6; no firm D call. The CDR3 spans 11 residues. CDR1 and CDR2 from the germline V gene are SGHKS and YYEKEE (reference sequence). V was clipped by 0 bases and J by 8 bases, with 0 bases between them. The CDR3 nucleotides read TGTGCCAGCAGCTTGGATTCACCCCTCCACTTT. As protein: CASSLDSPLHF.

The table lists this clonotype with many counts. The CDR3 protein is CAWSGGPGRGDIEAFF. The CDR3 DNA reads TGTGCCTGGAGTGGAGGCCCCGGCAGGGGTGATATTGAAGCTTTCTTT. The V and J genes are TRBV30 and TRBJ1-1; TRBD1 might be the D (6 bases). Looked up from germline, CDR1 is GTSNPN and CDR2 is SVGIG (reference sequence). The CDR3 loop spans 16 amino acids. With 1 base removed from V and 7 bases from J, the gap between germline ends came to 22 bases.

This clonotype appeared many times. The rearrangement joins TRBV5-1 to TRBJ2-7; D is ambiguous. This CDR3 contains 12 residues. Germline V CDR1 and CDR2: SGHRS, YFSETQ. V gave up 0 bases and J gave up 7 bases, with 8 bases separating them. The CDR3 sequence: CASSLAGGEQYF. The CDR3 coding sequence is TGCGCCAGCAGCTTGGCGGGTGGTGAGCAGTACTTC.

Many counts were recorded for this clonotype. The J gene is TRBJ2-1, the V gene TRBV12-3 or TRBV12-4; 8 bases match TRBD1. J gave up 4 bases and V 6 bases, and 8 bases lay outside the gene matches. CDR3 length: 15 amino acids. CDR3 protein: CASSLDRGGYNEQFF. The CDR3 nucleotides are TGTGCCAGCAGCCTCGACAGGGGTGGGTACAATGAGCAGTTCTTC.

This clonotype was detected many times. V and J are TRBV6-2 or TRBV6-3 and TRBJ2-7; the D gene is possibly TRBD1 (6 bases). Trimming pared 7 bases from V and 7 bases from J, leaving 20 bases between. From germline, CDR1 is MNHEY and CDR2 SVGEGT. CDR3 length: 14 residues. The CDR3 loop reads CASNPPRGRGEQYF. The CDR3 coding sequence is TGTGCCAGCAACCCCCCCAGGGGAAGGGGAGAGCAGTACTTC.

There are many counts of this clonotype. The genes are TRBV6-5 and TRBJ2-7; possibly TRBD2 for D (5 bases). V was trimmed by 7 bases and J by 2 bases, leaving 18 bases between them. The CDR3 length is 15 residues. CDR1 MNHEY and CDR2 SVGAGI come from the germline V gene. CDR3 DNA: TGTGCCAGCACCTCAGGAGGACTTTCTACCTACGAGCAGTACTTC. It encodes CASTSGGLSTYEQYF.

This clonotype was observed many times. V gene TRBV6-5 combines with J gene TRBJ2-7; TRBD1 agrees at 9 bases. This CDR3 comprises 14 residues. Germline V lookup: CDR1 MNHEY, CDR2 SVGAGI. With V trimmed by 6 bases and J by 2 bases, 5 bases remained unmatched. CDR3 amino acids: CASRPTGGPYEQYF. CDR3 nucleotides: TGTGCCAGCAGACCCACAGGGGGCCCCTACGAGCAGTACTTC.

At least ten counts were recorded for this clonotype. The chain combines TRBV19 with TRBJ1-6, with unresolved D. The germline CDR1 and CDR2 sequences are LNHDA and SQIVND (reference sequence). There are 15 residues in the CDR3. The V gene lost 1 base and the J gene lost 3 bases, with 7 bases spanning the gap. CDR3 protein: CASSIASNYNSPLHF. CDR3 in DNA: TGTGCCAGTAGTATAGCCTCGAACTATAATTCACCCCTCCACTTT.

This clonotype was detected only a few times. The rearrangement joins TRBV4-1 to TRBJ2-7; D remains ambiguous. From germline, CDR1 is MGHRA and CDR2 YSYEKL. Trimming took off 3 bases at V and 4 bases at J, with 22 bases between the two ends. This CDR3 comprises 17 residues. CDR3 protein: CASSQATRTDFSYEQYF. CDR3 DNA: TGCGCCAGCAGCCAGGCCACCCGAACAGATTTCTCTTACGAGCAGTACTTC.

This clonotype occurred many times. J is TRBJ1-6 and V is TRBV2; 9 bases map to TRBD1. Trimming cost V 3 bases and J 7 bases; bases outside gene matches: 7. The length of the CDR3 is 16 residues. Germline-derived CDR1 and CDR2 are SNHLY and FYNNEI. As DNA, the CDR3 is TGTGCCAGCAGTGATAGTCCGACAGGGGGAAATTCACCCCTCCACTTT. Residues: CASSDSPTGGNSPLHF.

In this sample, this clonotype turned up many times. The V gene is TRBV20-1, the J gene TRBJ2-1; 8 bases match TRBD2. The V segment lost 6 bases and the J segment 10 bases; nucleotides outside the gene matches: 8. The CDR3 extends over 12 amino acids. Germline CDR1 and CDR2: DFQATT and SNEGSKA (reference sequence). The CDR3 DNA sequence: TGCAGTGCCCCGGGGGGGGGTTGGGAGCAGTTCTTC. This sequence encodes CSAPGGGWEQFF.

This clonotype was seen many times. CDR3 in amino acids: CSARGPSSYNSPLHF. CDR3 sequence (DNA): TGCAGTGCTAGGGGCCCCAGCTCCTATAATTCACCCCTCCACTTT. The chain links TRBV20-1 to TRBJ1-6, with D unclear. The CDR3 loop spans 15 amino acids. Germline loops: CDR1 DFQATT, CDR2 SNEGSKA (reference sequence). V dropped 3 bases and J dropped 0 bases, with 9 bases sitting between them.

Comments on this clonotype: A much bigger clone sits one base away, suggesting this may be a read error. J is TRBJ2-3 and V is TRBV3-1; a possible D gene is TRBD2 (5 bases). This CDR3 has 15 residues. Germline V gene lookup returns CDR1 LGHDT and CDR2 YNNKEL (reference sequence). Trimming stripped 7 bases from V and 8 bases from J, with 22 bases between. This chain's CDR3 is CASNRRLSISGTQYF. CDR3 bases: TGTGCCAGCAACCGAAGACTATCGATCAGTGGTACGCAGTATTTT.

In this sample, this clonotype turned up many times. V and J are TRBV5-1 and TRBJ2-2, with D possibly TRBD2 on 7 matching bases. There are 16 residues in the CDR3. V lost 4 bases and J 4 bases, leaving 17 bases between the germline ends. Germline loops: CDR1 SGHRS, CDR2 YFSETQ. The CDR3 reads CASSPIRGGSTGELFF. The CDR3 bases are TGCGCCAGCAGCCCCATCAGGGGCGGGAGCACCGGGGAGCTGTTTTTT.

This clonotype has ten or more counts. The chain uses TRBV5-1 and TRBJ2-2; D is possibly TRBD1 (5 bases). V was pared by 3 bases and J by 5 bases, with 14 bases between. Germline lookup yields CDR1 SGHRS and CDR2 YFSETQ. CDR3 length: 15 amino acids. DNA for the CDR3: TGCGCCAGCAGCTCCCAAACAGGAGTAACCGGGGAGCTGTTTTTT. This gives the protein CASSSQTGVTGELFF.

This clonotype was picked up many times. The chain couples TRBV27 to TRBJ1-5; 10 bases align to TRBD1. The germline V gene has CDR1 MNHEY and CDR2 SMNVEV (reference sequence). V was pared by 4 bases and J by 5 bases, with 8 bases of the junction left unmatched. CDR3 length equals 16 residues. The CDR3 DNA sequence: TGTGCCAGCAGTTCAGGGACAGGGGCCTTACATCAGCCCCAGCATTTT. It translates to CASSSGTGALHQPQHF.

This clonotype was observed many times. CDR3 sequence: CASRHVSGYTF. In DNA, the CDR3 is TGTGCCAGCAGACATGTTTCCGGCTACACCTTC. This chain connects TRBV3-1 to TRBJ1-2; D is unclear. Trimming took 6 bases from V and 8 from J, leaving 10 bases between them. CDR3 size: 11 residues. The germline gives CDR1 LGHDT, CDR2 YNNKEL (reference sequence).

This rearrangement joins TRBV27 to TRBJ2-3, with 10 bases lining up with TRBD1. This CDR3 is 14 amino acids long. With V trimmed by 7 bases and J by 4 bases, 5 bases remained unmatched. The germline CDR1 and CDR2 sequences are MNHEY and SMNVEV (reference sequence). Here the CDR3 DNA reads TGTGCCAGCAAACGACAGGGGGCATCAGATACGCAGTATTTT. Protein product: CASKRQGASDTQYF.